One sample yielded the 2 T cell receptor beta chains listed below, sequenced in a study of T cells after yellow fever vaccination. MiXCR, run by TCRdb on the 5' RACE reads, gives a single entry per CDR3 protein. The sample comprises hundreds of thousands of distinct CDR3 sequences, roughly 3.9% of which are singletons, and about 26% rests with the top ten. Sequencing was performed on PBMCs, taken 5 days after the yellow fever booster vaccination. Source of these receptors: a man younger than 30 who received the YFV17D yellow fever vaccine.

This clonotype was counted between two and nine times. The chain recombines TRBV4-1 with TRBJ2-1, with 7 bases that match TRBD1. This CDR3 has 13 residues. The ends lost 6 bases at V and 6 bases at J; junction bases unmatched: 5. CDR1 is MGHRA, CDR2 YSYEKL, per germline. The CDR3 spells CASRPTGRNEQFF. Written as DNA, the CDR3 is TGCGCCAGCAGACCGACAGGGCGCAATGAGCAGTTCTTC.

This clonotype turned up a few times. The CDR3 sequence is CASSPLGAEQYF. CDR3 DNA: TGTGCCAGCTCCCCGCTCGGGGCAGAGCAGTACTTC. The J gene is TRBJ2-7, the V gene TRBV18; TRBD1 or TRBD2 may be the D gene (5 bases each). This CDR3 contains 12 residues. V was cut by 6 bases and J by 7 bases, with 13 bases left in between. Germline lookup yields CDR1 KGHSH and CDR2 LQKENI.